Following are 18 T cell receptor beta chains from one sample sequenced in a study of blood T cell repertoires in COVID-19. This table comes from immunoSEQ multiplex PCR, and its TCRdb copy is limited to in-frame clones, with some not included. Among some 330,000 clones listed, approximately 89% were seen once. The specimen sequenced was PBMCs or T cells enriched from blood (not recorded which). The receptors here all came from a man aged 25-40 years who had recovered from COVID-19.

The CDR3 bases are TGTGCCAGCAGCCAAGCTCCTAGCGGGGGGGCTGGCGGAGAGCAGTACTTC. As protein: CASSQAPSGGAGGEQYF. The chain recombines TRBV4-2 with TRBJ2-7; the match to TRBD2 covers 12 bases. Trimming cost V 1 base and J 7 bases; bases outside gene matches: 11. This CDR3 is 17 amino acids long. Per germline, CDR1 LGHNA and CDR2 YNFKEQ.

This chain joins TRBV3-1 (or the pseudogene TRBV3-2) and TRBJ1-1; perhaps TRBD1 as D (5 bases). CDR3 length: 14 amino acids. From germline, CDR1 is LGHDT and CDR2 YNNKEL (reference sequence). V shed 4 bases and J shed 3 bases, with 12 bases lying between them. CDR3 DNA sequence: TGTGCCAGCAGCCCCAGGGCGAAGGACACTGAAGCTTTCTTT. Encoded protein: CASSPRAKDTEAFF.

The V and J genes are TRBV6-5 and TRBJ1-1; 8 bases fit TRBD1. The V and J ends lost 2 bases and 0 bases, in that order; junction bases with no gene match: 5. The germline V gene encodes CDR1 MNHEY and CDR2 SVGAGI. CDR3 length: 16 amino acids. The CDR3 sequence: CASSYGTGQLNTEAFF. In nucleotides, the CDR3 is TGTGCCAGCAGTTACGGGACAGGACAGTTGAACACTGAAGCTTTCTTT.

The CDR3 here is CASSLMPGDTQYF. In DNA, the CDR3 is TGTGCCAGCAGCTTAATGCCCGGAGATACGCAGTATTTT. The chain combines TRBV7-3 with TRBJ2-3; D ambiguous. CDR3 length: 13 amino acids. V shed 1 base and J shed 5 bases, with 7 bases lying between them. CDR1 and CDR2 (germline): SGHTA, FQGTGA.

This clone was recorded once. The chain carries TRBV28 and TRBJ1-2; 8 bases are a match to TRBD1. The CDR3 loop spans 13 amino acids. Per the germline V gene, CDR1 is MDHEN and CDR2 is SYDVKM. V shed 6 bases, J shed 6 bases, and the junction held 6 bases outside the gene matches. The CDR3 protein is CASRDREVHGYTF. The CDR3 DNA follows: TGTGCCAGCAGGGACAGGGAAGTCCATGGCTACACCTTC.

The chain combines TRBV9 with TRBJ2-7; D is unresolved. The CDR3 consists of 16 residues. V was pared by 4 bases and J by 0 bases, with 17 bases between. Germline values: CDR1 SGDLS, CDR2 YYNGEE. The CDR3 DNA follows: TGTGCCAGCAGCCCATTTCAGGAAGCCCTCTCCTACGAGCAGTACTTC. This encodes CASSPFQEALSYEQYF. The full variable domain, with the rest looked up from reference TRBV9 and TRBJ2-7, is DSGVTQTPKHLITATGQRVTLRCSPRSGDLSVYWYQQSLDQGLQFLIQYYNGEERAKGNILERFSAQQFPDLHSELNLSSLELGDSALYFCASSPFQEALSYEQYFGPGTRLTVT.

The chain employs TRBV18 and TRBJ2-7; 11 bases fit TRBD1. With V trimmed by 8 bases and J by 3 bases, 9 bases remained unmatched. The CDR3 has 15 residues. Germline V gives CDR1 KGHSH, CDR2 LQKENI. In DNA, the CDR3 is TGTGCCAGCGCAAACCGGGACAGGGGGAACTACGAGCAGTACTTC. Amino acid sequence: CASANRDRGNYEQYF.

V and J are TRBV24-1 and TRBJ1-3; 8 nucleotides match TRBD1. The CDR3 totals 18 residues. V was pared by 3 bases and J by 0 bases, with 9 bases of the junction left unmatched. CDR1 and CDR2 (germline): KGHDR, SFDVKD. The CDR3 DNA follows: TGTGCCACCAGTGATACGATAGGGGACAGGAACTCTGGAAACACCATATATTTT. It yields the protein CATSDTIGDRNSGNTIYF.

The V call is TRBV7-9, the J call TRBJ2-1, with a possible D match to TRBD1 (6 bases). This CDR3 is 14 amino acids long. Between the trimmed V and J ends, which lost 2 bases and 2 bases, there was a span of 7 bases. CDR1 and CDR2 from the germline V gene are SEHNR and FQNEAQ (reference sequence). CDR3 coding DNA: TGTGCCAGCAGCTTACAGGGGCCCTACAATGAGCAGTTCTTC. Its translation: CASSLQGPYNEQFF.

The chain carries TRBV5-4 and TRBJ2-7; D gene uncertain. V was trimmed by 2 bases and J by 3 bases, leaving 12 bases between them. Germline CDR1 reads SGHNT; CDR2 reads YYREEE (reference sequence). This CDR3 is built from 14 residues. The CDR3: CASSLEDPSYEQYF. The CDR3 bases are TGTGCCAGCAGCTTAGAGGATCCGAGCTACGAGCAGTACTTC.

The CDR3 spells CASSPDTSWGNEQFF. DNA for the CDR3: TGTGCCAGCTCACCGGACACCTCTTGGGGCAATGAGCAGTTCTTC. The chain recombines TRBV18 with TRBJ2-1, with D perhaps TRBD1 (5 bases). Trimming stripped 3 bases from V and 6 bases from J, with 15 bases between. Germline V gene data show CDR1 as KGHSH and CDR2 as LQKENI. The CDR3 has 15 residues.

The chain carries TRBV3-1 (or the pseudogene TRBV3-2) and TRBJ1-5; TRBD1 aligns across 7 bases. The CDR3 has 15 amino acids. Germline CDR1 is LGHDT and CDR2 is YNNKEL (reference sequence). The V gene end was trimmed by 2 bases and the J gene end by 7 bases; junction bases not matched to a gene: 8. In DNA form, the CDR3 reads TGTGCCAGCAGCCAACTGAGACAGGGAGCCCAGCCCCAGCATTTT. It is translated as CASSQLRQGAQPQHF.

The rearrangement links TRBV28 to TRBJ2-7, with 7 bases identical to TRBD2. V gave up 2 bases and J gave up 1 base; unmatched junction bases: 8. CDR1 is MDHEN and CDR2 is SYDVKM in the germline V gene. This CDR3 is built from 16 residues. This CDR3 reads CASSLVPGGGSYEQYF. The CDR3 DNA follows: TGTGCCAGCAGTTTAGTTCCCGGCGGGGGATCCTACGAGCAGTACTTC.

V gene TRBV27 combines with J gene TRBJ1-6; 7 positions match TRBD1. After removal of 6 bases from V and 6 bases from J, the junction contained 8 bases not matched to a gene. This CDR3 comprises 15 residues. CDR1 is MNHEY, CDR2 SMNVEV, per germline (reference sequence). The CDR3 protein is CASRIGTAVNSPLHF. CDR3 nucleotides: TGTGCCAGCAGGATCGGGACAGCAGTTAATTCACCCCTCCACTTT.

This sequence joins TRBV6-5 and TRBJ1-5; TRBD1 aligns across 10 bases. With 8 bases clipped from V and 6 bases from J, the junction kept 4 bases outside the gene matches. The CDR3 is 13 amino acids. CDR1 and CDR2 (germline): MNHEY, SVGAGI. CDR3 sequence: CASEGDRGQPQHF. CDR3 coding DNA: TGTGCCAGCGAGGGGGACAGGGGTCAGCCCCAGCATTTT.

The V gene is TRBV11-2, the J gene TRBJ1-6; 7 bases are a match to TRBD1. CDR1 is SGHAT and CDR2 is FQNNGV in the germline V gene. V shed 4 bases and J 0 bases; nucleotides not matched to a gene: 6. The CDR3 extends over 17 amino acids. The CDR3 here is CASSSDRTSSYNSPLHF. For the CDR3, the DNA is TGTGCCAGCAGCTCGGACAGGACGAGCTCCTATAATTCACCCCTCCACTTT.

The chain has TRBV3-1 (or the pseudogene TRBV3-2) and TRBJ2-5, with D tentatively TRBD2 (5 bases). Germline CDR1 LGHDT, CDR2 YNNKEL (reference sequence). The V end was cut by 4 bases, the J end by 2 bases, with 17 bases between. This CDR3 comprises 16 residues. The DNA for the CDR3 is TGTGCCAGCAGCCCCTGGACTTTTGGCGCGCAAGAGACCCAGTACTTC. As protein: CASSPWTFGAQETQYF.

The rearrangement uses TRBV2 and TRBJ2-7; 10 bases match TRBD1. Trimming took 8 bases from V and 4 from J; bases not matched to a gene: 5. Germline V gives CDR1 SNHLY, CDR2 FYNNEI. CDR3 length equals 13 residues. This CDR3 is CASFDRGRYEQYF. The CDR3 region has the DNA TGTGCCAGCTTTGACAGGGGGCGGTACGAGCAGTACTTC.